This TCR beta chain was found in a study of Graves' ophthalmopathy and Graves' hyperthyroidism. CDR1 is LNHDA, CDR2 SQIVND, per germline (reference sequence). CDR3 length: 13 residues. Aged 18 to 65, the patients with hyperthyroidism had under 2 months' duration and were newly diagnosed. Diagnosis used clinical symptoms, serum thyroxine, TRAb, thyroid ultrasound and orbital computed tomography. Note on this clonotype: A much larger clone differs by one base, so this may be a read error.

Amplified material comprised TCR beta CDR3 regions derived from RNA transcripts. After a first-round RT-PCR with HTBI primers, a second-round multiplex PCR was run. TCRdb used MiXCR to reprocess the multiplex PCR reads, holding one entry per CDR3 protein. The sample yields 580,000 or so distinct CDR3 sequences, about 35% seen once. The sequence derives from an adult man with Graves' hyperthyroidism. The sequencing sample was made of peripheral blood or thyroid tissue (not recorded which). The chain recombines TRBV19 with TRBJ1-1; 7 bases are shared with TRBD1. The CDR3 loop reads CASMDRRDTQAFF. The DNA for the CDR3 is TGTGCCAGTATGGACAGGAGGGACACTCAAGCTTTCTTT.